Each of the 18 T cell receptor beta chains below was sequenced from the same sample in a study of CD8+CD57+ T cells in acquired aplastic anemia. Study-level findings and limits: Reduced diversity was recorded for CD8+CD57+ cells relative to total CD4+ and CD8+ pools in patients.

Genomic DNA provided the template from which TCR beta VDJ and CDR3 profiles were obtained. One entry per CDR3 protein, called by TCRdb with MiXCR from the reads. The data show about 20,000 distinct CDR3 sequences, about 40% seen once. These TCRs' antigens remain unknown. Selection for sequencing was limited to patients who had shown CD8+CD57+ cell expansion by flow cytometry. The specimen was CD8+CD57+ T cells sorted from PBMCs. Subset of the sample: bead-enriched CD8+CD57+ effector memory T cells from SAA patients. The receptors here all came from a human donor with aplastic anemia.

This clonotype came up a few times. This chain links TRBV12-3 or TRBV12-4 with TRBJ2-7; no reliable D call. The V and J ends lost 6 bases and 1 base respectively, with 13 bases between them. This CDR3 contains 14 residues. Here the CDR3 reads CASSSLLGSYEQYF. The CDR3 DNA reads as TGTGCCAGCAGCTCGCTTCTGGGTTCCTACGAGCAGTACTTC.

The CDR3 coding sequence is TGTGCCAGCAGCTTGACTCTCGGGGACTCCTACAATGAGCAGTTCTTC. This sequence encodes CASSLTLGDSYNEQFF. V gene TRBV7-9 combines with J gene TRBJ2-1; tentative D call: TRBD2 (5 bases). V was cut by 3 bases and J by 0 bases, with 12 bases left in between. From germline, CDR1 is SEHNR and CDR2 FQNEAQ (reference sequence). The CDR3 covers 16 residues.

This clonotype has only a few counts. The chain is built from TRBV19 and TRBJ2-6; the D is unclear. Germline CDR1 is LNHDA and CDR2 is SQIVND (reference sequence). The CDR3 consists of 15 residues. Trimming removed 3 bases from V and 0 bases from J, with 6 bases in between. CDR3 nucleotide sequence: TGTGCCAGTAGTATGAGCAGCTCTGGGGCCAACGTCCTGACTTTC. It yields the protein CASSMSSSGANVLTF.

Only a few counts were recorded for this clonotype. V usage is TRBV25-1 and J usage is TRBJ2-3; no reliable D call. V was shortened by 6 bases and J by 0 bases, with 7 bases between the two germline ends. CDR3 length: 13 amino acids. Germline lookup yields CDR1 MGHDK and CDR2 SYGVNS. For the CDR3, the DNA is TGTGCCAGCAGGGCCCCTAGCACAGATACGCAGTATTTT. Translation: CASRAPSTDTQYF.

The chain carries TRBV12-3 or TRBV12-4 and TRBJ1-1; D may be TRBD1 (6 bases). The length of the CDR3 is 13 residues. The V end lost 4 bases, the J end lost 7 bases, and 13 bases lay between the germline ends. For the CDR3, the DNA is TGTGCCAGCAGTTACGGGGGCCGGGGTGAAGCTTTCTTT. It translates to CASSYGGRGEAFF.

This clonotype was found a few times. This chain connects TRBV25-1 to TRBJ2-2; TRBD1 is a possible D gene (5 bases). V dropped 1 base and J dropped 3 bases, with 6 bases sitting between them. Germline V gives CDR1 MGHDK, CDR2 SYGVNS. There are 14 residues in the CDR3. CDR3 sequence (DNA): TGTGCCAGCAGTGAATCCAGGGACACCGGGGAGCTGTTTTTT. It translates to CASSESRDTGELFF.

The J gene is TRBJ2-5, the V gene TRBV12-5; maybe TRBD1 (6 bases). This CDR3 region has 15 residues. CDR1 and CDR2 from the germline V gene are LGHNT and FRNRAP. Trimming pared 1 base from V and 5 bases from J, leaving 14 bases between. The CDR3 region has the DNA TGTGCTAGTGGTTTGGAGGACAGTACCCGGGAGACCCAGTACTTC. Amino acid sequence: CASGLEDSTRETQYF. The variable domain in full, with the rest retrieved from reference TRBV12-5 and TRBJ2-5, is DARVTQTPRHKVTEMGQEVTMRCQPILGHNTVFWYRQTMMQGLELLAYFRNRAPLDDSGMPKDRFSAEMPDATLATLKIQPSEPRDSAVYFCASGLEDSTRETQYFGPGTRLLVL.

This clonotype showed up many times. The J gene is TRBJ2-5, the V gene TRBV15, with TRBD2 identical over 13 bases. This CDR3 is 15 amino acids long. Per the germline V gene, CDR1 is LNHNV and CDR2 is YYDKDF (reference sequence). The V segment lost 3 bases and the J segment 2 bases; nucleotides outside the gene matches: 0. The CDR3 loop reads CATSRGLAGQETQYF. The CDR3 coding sequence is TGTGCCACCAGCAGGGGACTAGCGGGGCAAGAGACCCAGTACTTC.

This clonotype came up a few times. This chain links TRBV19 with TRBJ2-2, with D uncertain. The CDR3 runs to 14 residues. The germline CDR1 and CDR2 sequences are LNHDA and SQIVND (reference sequence). Trimming took 5 bases from V and 3 from J, leaving 10 bases between them. The CDR3 is CASSWGTDTGELFF. CDR3 nucleotides: TGTGCCAGTAGTTGGGGAACAGACACCGGGGAGCTGTTTTTT.

The V call is TRBV12-3 or TRBV12-4, the J call TRBJ2-5; no clear D. This CDR3 is 15 amino acids long. The ends were cut back, 4 bases at V and 2 bases at J, with 14 bases in the middle. The CDR3 region has the DNA TGTGCCAGCAGTTCCCGGGTTCCCGGGCAAGAGACCCAGTACTTC. Protein: CASSSRVPGQETQYF.

In this sample, this clonotype is medium-sized. The genes are TRBV7-9 and TRBJ2-7; D is possibly TRBD1 (5 bases). The CDR3 contains 12 residues. The germline CDR1 and CDR2 sequences are SEHNR and FQNEAQ (reference sequence). Between the trimmed V and J ends, which lost 4 bases and 5 bases, there was a span of 9 bases. The CDR3 coding sequence is TGTGCCAGCAGCTCTGGACATGACGAGCAGTACTTC. Its protein is CASSSGHDEQYF.

This clonotype appeared many times. The chain uses TRBV2 and TRBJ1-1, with D perhaps TRBD1 (5 bases). The germline V gene encodes CDR1 SNHLY and CDR2 FYNNEI. The CDR3 has 14 residues. V lost 1 base and J 8 bases, leaving 14 bases between the germline ends. The CDR3 protein is CASSEVGEVHEAFF. The DNA for the CDR3 is TGTGCCAGCAGTGAAGTAGGGGAGGTCCACGAAGCTTTCTTT.

This clonotype was observed a few times. This chain connects TRBV10-3 to TRBJ2-7; 7 bases are shared with TRBD2. This CDR3 is 14 amino acids long. V lost 3 bases, J lost 2 bases, and 4 bases stayed unmatched. The germline V gene encodes CDR1 ENHRY and CDR2 SYGVKD. Here the CDR3 reads CAISDGGGPYEQYF. The CDR3 DNA reads TGTGCCATCAGTGATGGGGGAGGGCCCTACGAGCAGTACTTC.

In this sample, this clonotype turned up a few times. V usage is TRBV6-2 or TRBV6-3 and J usage is TRBJ1-3, with D possibly being TRBD1 (5 bases). Trimming shortened V by 6 bases and J by 4 bases, and 22 bases separated the two germline ends. CDR1 MNHEY and CDR2 SVGEGT come from the germline V gene. This CDR3 is built from 17 residues. CDR3 region: CASRGGTASVLGNTIYF. The CDR3 bases are TGTGCCAGCAGGGGCGGGACGGCCAGCGTCTTAGGAAACACCATATATTTT.

Turning to this clonotype: At one end, the junction sequence differs from germline, possibly due to a read error. The CDR3 region has the DNA TGTGCCAGCAGCTCCAATGGCGGAGATATGCAGTATTTT. This encodes CASSSNGGDMQYF. This chain joins TRBV7-9 and TRBJ2-3; D is unclear. The CDR3 contains 13 residues. From germline, CDR1 is SEHNR and CDR2 FQNEAQ (reference sequence). Full variable domain (missing parts from reference TRBV7-9 and TRBJ2-3): DTGVSQNPRHKITKRGQNVTFRCDPISEHNRLYWYRQTLGQGPEFLTYFQNEAQLEKSRLLSDRFSAERPKGSFSTLEIQRTEQGDSAMYLCASSSNGGDMQYFGPGTRLTVL.

The J gene is TRBJ2-7, the V gene TRBV5-1; D is possibly TRBD1 (5 bases). Germline lookup yields CDR1 SGHRS and CDR2 YFSETQ. The CDR3 contains 15 residues. V lost 0 bases to trimming and J lost 3 bases, with 13 bases between them. The CDR3 DNA follows: TGCGCCAGCAGCTTGGAAGGTTGGGGCTACTACGAGCAGTACTTC. Translating gives CASSLEGWGYYEQYF.

This clonotype was counted a few times. V gene TRBV5-6 combines with J gene TRBJ2-7; 9 bases line up with TRBD1. The CDR3 sequence is 14 residues long. V shed 0 bases and J 2 bases; nucleotides not matched to a gene: 0. Germline loops: CDR1 SGHDT, CDR2 YYEEEE. CDR3 coding DNA: TGTGCCAGCAGCTTGGGACAGGGGGCCTACGAGCAGTACTTC. It codes for CASSLGQGAYEQYF.

Notes on this clonotype: This may stem from a read error, because a much larger clone lies one nucleotide away. CDR3 coding DNA: TGCAGTGTAACCGGGACAGGGGATCAGCCCCAGCATTTT. Protein product: CSVTGTGDQPQHF. The J gene is TRBJ1-5, the V gene TRBV20-1; TRBD1 agrees at 10 bases. The V gene's germline CDR1 is DFQATT and CDR2 SNEGSKA (reference sequence). With 7 bases clipped from V and 5 bases from J, the junction kept 5 bases outside the gene matches. CDR3 length equals 13 residues.